The 28 T cell receptor beta chains presented below share a single source sample, sequenced in a study of blood T cell dynamics during melanoma immunotherapy. Measured with immunoSEQ multiplex PCR; TCRdb has only the in-frame clones, and not every one. Of approximately 4,000 clones listed, more than 95% are singletons. The sample's time point: pre-treatment baseline. Sequenced here: effector memory CD8+ T cells from blood, sampled from a patient treated with checkpoint blockade. These receptors all come from a human donor with melanoma.

The chain links TRBV7-9 to TRBJ2-4; 11 nucleotides line up with TRBD1. Per the germline V gene, CDR1 is SEHNR and CDR2 is FQNEAQ (reference sequence). V lost 0 bases and J lost 7; bases outside the gene matches: 8. The CDR3 contains 17 residues. Here the CDR3 reads CASSLAHGGQGANIQYF. The CDR3 DNA sequence: TGTGCCAGCAGCTTAGCCCATGGAGGACAGGGGGCGAACATTCAGTACTTC.

The count of this clone is one. This chain links TRBV4-3 with TRBJ2-5, with 10 bases lining up with TRBD2. The CDR3 is 16 residues long. The trim removed 0 bases at V and 2 bases at J, leaving 3 bases unmatched. The germline CDR1 and CDR2 sequences are LGHNA and YSLEER. The CDR3 is CASSQETSGEQETQYF. DNA of the CDR3: TGCGCCAGCAGCCAAGAAACTAGCGGGGAACAAGAGACCCAGTACTTC.

The V and J genes are TRBV2 and TRBJ2-3, with D possibly matching TRBD2 (6 bases). The germline CDR1 and CDR2 sequences are SNHLY and FYNNEI. The length of the CDR3 is 13 residues. Trimming removed 7 bases at V and 5 bases at J, with 13 bases between. The CDR3 DNA is TGTGCCAGCACCCGATTGGGGGGAGATACGCAGTATTTT. Encoded protein: CASTRLGGDTQYF.

The chain uses TRBV7-2 and TRBJ2-3; TRBD1 agrees at 9 bases. CDR3 length equals 15 residues. After removal of 1 base from V and 3 bases from J, the junction contained 2 bases not matched to a gene. Germline V gene lookup returns CDR1 SGHTA and CDR2 FQGNSA. In DNA, the CDR3 is TGTGCCAGCAGCTTAGGGACAGGGGAGACAGATACGCAGTATTTT. Amino acid sequence: CASSLGTGETDTQYF.

V and J are TRBV11-3 and TRBJ2-1; TRBD2 aligns across 10 bases. V gave up 5 bases and J gave up 4 bases; unmatched junction bases: 5. This CDR3 comprises 15 residues. The germline V gene has CDR1 SGHNT and CDR2 YENEEA. This CDR3 reads CASSPRTSGYNEQFF. The DNA of the CDR3 is TGTGCCAGCAGCCCCCGGACTAGCGGATACAATGAGCAGTTCTTC.

The chain carries TRBV27 and TRBJ1-1, with 10 bases lining up with TRBD1. J gave up 5 bases and V 2 bases, and 5 bases lay outside the gene matches. This CDR3 spans 15 amino acids. Germline values: CDR1 MNHEY, CDR2 SMNVEV (reference sequence). CDR3 bases: TGTGCCAGCAGTTTAACGACAGGGGGCAATACTGAAGCTTTCTTT. The encoded protein is CASSLTTGGNTEAFF.

A remark on this clone: Other DNA sequences of this sample code for an identical CDR3. The chain recombines TRBV18 with TRBJ1-1; D not resolved. Per the germline V gene, CDR1 is KGHSH and CDR2 is LQKENI. The CDR3 covers 13 residues. The ends were cut back, 1 base at V and 5 bases at J, with 8 bases in the middle. The CDR3 sequence: CASSPQGGTEAFF. The CDR3 DNA reads as TGTGCCAGCTCACCACAGGGAGGAACTGAAGCTTTCTTT.

This chain uses TRBV19 with TRBJ2-3; possibly TRBD1 for D (6 bases). Germline V gene lookup returns CDR1 LNHDA and CDR2 SQIVND (reference sequence). V was pared by 4 bases and J by 2 bases, with 10 bases between. This CDR3 comprises 14 residues. The CDR3 sequence: CASSTGQPTDTQYF. Here the CDR3 DNA reads TGTGCCAGTAGTACAGGACAGCCCACAGATACGCAGTATTTT.

The chain couples TRBV16 to TRBJ2-1; D is undetermined. V was clipped by 7 bases and J by 3 bases, with 10 bases between them. Germline assignment: CDR1 KGHSY and CDR2 FQNENV. The CDR3 is 13 residues long. CDR3 bases: TGTGCCAGCACCGGAGAGAACTACAATGAGCAGTTCTTC. Encoded protein: CASTGENYNEQFF.

The J gene is TRBJ1-2, the V gene TRBV7-9; a possible D gene is TRBD1 (5 bases). The CDR3 has 16 residues. V lost 0 bases to trimming and J lost 6 bases, with 17 bases between them. From germline, CDR1 is SEHNR and CDR2 FQNEAQ (reference sequence). The CDR3 sequence: CASSLALMFFRDGYTF. CDR3 DNA: TGTGCCAGCAGCTTAGCTTTAATGTTTTTCAGGGATGGCTACACCTTC.

The gene calls are TRBV9 and TRBJ2-5; 9 nucleotides align to TRBD2. Trimming removed 0 bases from V and 2 bases from J; junction bases left unmatched: 5. Germline CDR1 SGDLS, CDR2 YYNGEE. There are 16 residues in the CDR3. The CDR3, as DNA: TGTGCCAGCAGCGTAGATTTAGCGGGAGTTCAAGAGACCCAGTACTTC. It encodes CASSVDLAGVQETQYF.

The J gene is TRBJ2-5, the V gene TRBV19; unclear D gene. Germline-derived CDR1 and CDR2 are LNHDA and SQIVND (reference sequence). CDR3 size: 13 residues. Trimming removed 3 bases from V and 3 bases from J, with 8 bases in between. This chain's CDR3 is CASSIDLEETQYF. The CDR3 region has the DNA TGTGCCAGTAGTATTGATCTAGAAGAGACCCAGTACTTC.

V gene TRBV30 combines with J gene TRBJ2-7; D ambiguous. From germline, CDR1 is GTSNPN and CDR2 SVGIG (reference sequence). V lost 1 base to trimming and J lost 3 bases, with 7 bases between them. This CDR3 is 12 amino acids long. The CDR3 region has the DNA TGTGCCTGGAGTGCCAGTCTCTACGAGCAGTACTTC. The encoded protein is CAWSASLYEQYF.

This clone was observed a single time. The chain recombines TRBV9 with TRBJ2-2; possibly TRBD2 for D (6 bases). In germline, CDR1 is SGDLS, CDR2 YYNGEE. V was cut by 6 bases and J by 1 base, with 19 bases left in between. CDR3 length equals 17 residues. The CDR3 bases are TGTGCCAGCAACCCGAGCTTGGGCGGGATGAACACCGGGGAGCTGTTTTTT. Translating gives CASNPSLGGMNTGELFF.

This clone is a singleton in its sample. J is TRBJ1-1 and V is TRBV9; 9 nucleotides align to TRBD1. The CDR3 has 15 amino acids. The V and J ends lost 4 bases and 3 bases, in that order; junction bases with no gene match: 7. Germline values: CDR1 SGDLS, CDR2 YYNGEE. CDR3 loop: CASSLRQGGDTEAFF. As DNA, the CDR3 is TGTGCCAGCAGCCTCAGACAGGGGGGTGACACTGAAGCTTTCTTT.

This chain joins TRBV4-1 and TRBJ1-1; TRBD1 might be the D (5 bases). Germline CDR1 MGHRA, CDR2 YSYEKL. V was shortened by 0 bases and J by 7 bases, with 9 bases between the two germline ends. This CDR3 comprises 13 residues. The CDR3 here is CASSQESGIEAFF. CDR3 DNA: TGCGCCAGCAGCCAAGAATCAGGGATTGAAGCTTTCTTT.

This clone has just one count. The chain uses TRBV6-5 and TRBJ1-3; D call uncertain. Between the trimmed V and J ends, which lost 2 bases and 4 bases, there was a span of 9 bases. CDR3 length: 14 residues. Germline V lookup: CDR1 MNHEY, CDR2 SVGAGI. The CDR3 DNA is TGTGCCAGCAGTTACAGTAGTGGAGGAAACACCATATATTTT. Residues: CASSYSSGGNTIYF.

This rearrangement joins TRBV19 to TRBJ1-1; D is uncertain. The V end was cut by 7 bases, the J end by 7 bases, with 10 bases between. Germline CDR1 reads LNHDA; CDR2 reads SQIVND (reference sequence). The CDR3 has 11 residues. CDR3 sequence (DNA): TGTGCCAGTATAGCGGGGAGTGAAGCTTTCTTT. Translating gives CASIAGSEAFF.

The genes are TRBV1 and TRBJ2-3; no DNA check was done on the table's D call, TRBD2. TRBV1 is designated a pseudogene. This CDR3 is built from 17 residues. Written as DNA, the CDR3 is TGCACCAGCAGCCCACTAGGAGGGCGCGGGAGGGGGGATACGCAGTATTTT. It is translated as CTSSPLGGRGRGDTQYF.

The J gene is TRBJ2-3, the V gene TRBV27, with 7 positions matching TRBD1. CDR1 and CDR2 from the germline V gene are MNHEY and SMNVEV (reference sequence). V shed 2 bases and J 4 bases; nucleotides not matched to a gene: 15. The CDR3 is 18 residues long. The CDR3 DNA is TGTGCCAGCAGTTTAGCCTACTCCCAACAGGGGTCGGCAGATACGCAGTATTTT. Protein: CASSLAYSQQGSADTQYF.

This clone came up once. The rearrangement links TRBV7-9 to TRBJ2-1, with TRBD1 matching 9 bases. The CDR3 runs 16 residues. Germline CDR1 reads SEHNR; CDR2 reads FQNEAQ (reference sequence). V was pared by 4 bases and J by 7 bases, with 11 bases of the junction left unmatched. The CDR3 DNA sequence: TGTGCCAGCAGCTCAGCGCCCGGGACAGGGTTGAATGAGCAGTTCTTC. It is translated as CASSSAPGTGLNEQFF.

The chain carries TRBV6-7 and TRBJ2-2; D ambiguous. TRBV6-7 is given ORF status, its function remaining uncertain. The CDR3 runs 13 residues. V dropped 4 bases and J dropped 0 bases, with 3 bases sitting between them. CDR3 amino acids: CASSFSNTGELFF. For the CDR3, the DNA is TGTGCCAGCAGTTTCTCGAACACCGGGGAGCTGTTTTTT.

The chain has TRBV4-2 and TRBJ1-1, with 7 nucleotides matching TRBD1. The ends lost 3 bases at V and 1 base at J; junction bases unmatched: 11. The CDR3 sequence is 17 residues long. Germline loops: CDR1 LGHNA, CDR2 YNFKEQ. CDR3: CASSQNPVGTANTEAFF. DNA for the CDR3: TGTGCCAGCAGCCAGAACCCGGTAGGGACAGCGAACACTGAAGCTTTCTTT.

The chain recombines TRBV27 with TRBJ2-2; D possibly corresponds to TRBD2 (6 bases). The V and J ends lost 4 bases and 6 bases respectively, with 12 bases between them. There are 14 residues in the CDR3. Germline V gene lookup returns CDR1 MNHEY and CDR2 SMNVEV (reference sequence). CDR3 sequence (DNA): TGTGCCAGCAGTTATTGGGGGGTCCCCGGGGAGCTGTTTTTT. Translation: CASSYWGVPGELFF.

The chain carries TRBV4-1 and TRBJ1-5; 8 bases line up with TRBD1. Unmatched junction bases numbered 9, after V lost 5 bases and J lost 6 bases. CDR1 is MGHRA, CDR2 YSYEKL, per germline. The CDR3 is 15 amino acids. CDR3 loop: CASSTGQGVGQPQHF. Written as DNA, the CDR3 is TGCGCCAGCAGCACTGGACAGGGCGTCGGTCAGCCCCAGCATTTT.

The CDR3 loop reads CASSLELGSTYEQYF. CDR3 nucleotide sequence: TGTGCCAGCAGCTTGGAGCTAGGCTCAACTTACGAGCAGTACTTC. The J gene is TRBJ2-7, the V gene TRBV5-5, with unresolved D. The CDR3 covers 15 residues. CDR1 and CDR2 from the germline V gene are SGHKS and YYEKEE (reference sequence). Trimming pared 0 bases from V and 4 bases from J, leaving 14 bases between.

The chain carries TRBV6-6 and TRBJ1-2; tentatively, D is TRBD1 (6 bases). There are 13 residues in the CDR3. Germline lookup yields CDR1 MNHNY and CDR2 SVGAGI (reference sequence). Trimming cost V 5 bases and J 6 bases, with 13 bases left between them. The CDR3 spells CASSPEGGHGYTF. The CDR3 nucleotides read TGTGCCAGCAGTCCCGAGGGGGGGCATGGCTACACCTTC.

V gene TRBV6-4 combines with J gene TRBJ2-1; no firm D call. The CDR3 contains 12 residues. Germline loops: CDR1 MRHNA, CDR2 SNTAGT. V shed 1 base and J shed 8 bases, with 6 bases lying between them. CDR3: CASSDFFDEQFF. In nucleotides, the CDR3 is TGTGCCAGCAGTGACTTCTTTGATGAGCAGTTCTTC.